This paragraph reports one TCR beta chain. The antigen remains unidentified. Assay: immunoSEQ multiplex PCR; the TCRdb copy retains only in-frame clones and omits some. Here the sample spans about 94,000 clones, 88% being singletons. The data derive from a study of T cell responses to AZD1222 COVID-19 vaccine. V dropped 6 bases and J dropped 5 bases, with 13 bases sitting between them. Germline loops: CDR1 SEHNR, CDR2 FQNEAQ (reference sequence). The CDR3 is 13 residues long. Whole-study results and caveats: Just five or six AZD1222 recipients were seropositive at baseline.

This TCR was recovered from an adult in good health. The sample in question was peripheral blood, obtained on day 0 of AZD1222 vaccination. The chain combines TRBV7-9 with TRBJ1-1, with a weak D call TRBD1 (5 bases). The CDR3 DNA follows: TGTGCCAGCAGGTATACTAGGGGAACTGAAGCTTTCTTT. It yields the protein CASRYTRGTEAFF. The full variable domain, with the rest looked up from reference TRBV7-9 and TRBJ1-1, is DTGVSQNPRHKITKRGQNVTFRCDPISEHNRLYWYRQTLGQGPEFLTYFQNEAQLEKSRLLSDRFSAERPKGSFSTLEIQRTEQGDSAMYLCASRYTRGTEAFFGQGTRLTVV.